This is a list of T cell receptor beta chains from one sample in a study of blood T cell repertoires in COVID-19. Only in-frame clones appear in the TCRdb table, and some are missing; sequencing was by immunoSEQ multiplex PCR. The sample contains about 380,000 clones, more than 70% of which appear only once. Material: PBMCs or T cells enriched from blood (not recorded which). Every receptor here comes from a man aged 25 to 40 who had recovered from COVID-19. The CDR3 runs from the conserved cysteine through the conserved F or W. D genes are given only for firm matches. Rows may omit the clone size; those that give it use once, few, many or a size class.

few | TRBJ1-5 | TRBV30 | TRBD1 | CAWSKGAGQPQHF | TGTGCCTGGAGTAAGGGGGCCGGGCAGCCCCAGCATTTT
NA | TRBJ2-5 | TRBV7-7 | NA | CASTPRRRTDEAETQYF | TGTGCTAGCACCCCACGAAGAAGGACAGATGAGGCAGAGACCCAGTACTTC
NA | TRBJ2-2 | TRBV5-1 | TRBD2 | CASSLGEGDTGELFF | TGCGCCAGCAGCTTAGGGGAGGGTGACACCGGGGAGCTGTTTTTT
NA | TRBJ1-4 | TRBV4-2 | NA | CATRIGGDNEKLFF | TGTGCCACCAGAATAGGGGGTGATAATGAAAAACTGTTTTTT
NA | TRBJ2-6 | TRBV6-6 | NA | CASRIHNSGANVLTF | TGTGCCAGCAGGATACATAACTCTGGGGCCAACGTCCTGACTTTC
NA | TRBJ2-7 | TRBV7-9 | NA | CASSLEGPYEQYF | TGTGCCAGCAGCTTAGAGGGGCCCTACGAGCAGTACTTC
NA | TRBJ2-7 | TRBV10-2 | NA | CASREDSSTYEQYF | TGCGCCAGCAGGGAGGACAGCTCGACCTACGAGCAGTACTTC
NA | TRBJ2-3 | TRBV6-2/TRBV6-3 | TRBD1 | CASSSDRLTDTQYF | TGTGCCAGCAGCTCGGACAGGCTCACAGATACGCAGTATTTT
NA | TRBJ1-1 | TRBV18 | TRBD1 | CASSPMPTRTGTGRTEAFF | TGTGCCAGCTCACCCATGCCAACCAGGACAGGAACGGGAAGAACTGAAGCTTTCTTT
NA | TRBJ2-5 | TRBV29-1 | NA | CSVVVFPSEQETQYF | TGCAGCGTTGTGGTCTTTCCTAGCGAGCAAGAGACCCAGTACTTC
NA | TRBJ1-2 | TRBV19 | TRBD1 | CASSLGTGTGYTF | TGTGCCAGTAGTCTCGGGACAGGGACTGGCTACACCTTC
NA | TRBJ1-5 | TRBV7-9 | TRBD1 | CASSLARTGFHSNQPQHF | TGTGCCAGCAGCTTAGCGAGGACAGGGTTTCATAGCAATCAGCCCCAGCATTTT
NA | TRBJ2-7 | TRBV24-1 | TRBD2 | CATSGFRLAGESEQYF | TGTGCCACCAGTGGATTCCGGCTAGCGGGGGAGAGCGAGCAGTACTTC
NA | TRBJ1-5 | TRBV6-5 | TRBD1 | CASNTGGQGQPQHF | TGTGCCAGCAACACAGGAGGACAGGGTCAGCCCCAGCATTTT
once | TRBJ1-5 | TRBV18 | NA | CASSPQGTNNQPQHF | TGTGCCAGCTCACCACAAGGGACAAACAATCAGCCCCAGCATTTT
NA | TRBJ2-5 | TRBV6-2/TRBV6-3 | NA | CASSYSSALQETQYF | TGTGCCAGCAGTTACTCCTCTGCGCTCCAAGAGACCCAGTACTTC
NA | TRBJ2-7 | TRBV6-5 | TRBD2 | CASSPGTRIHEQYF | TGTGCCAGCAGTCCCGGGACTAGGATCCACGAGCAGTACTTC
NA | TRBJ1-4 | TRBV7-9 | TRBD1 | CASSLVTGASEKLFF | TGTGCCAGCAGCCTAGTTACAGGGGCTAGCGAAAAACTGTTTTTT
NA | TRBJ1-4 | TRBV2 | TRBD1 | CASSLPDRGRGEKLFF | TGTGCCAGCAGTTTACCGGACAGGGGGCGGGGTGAAAAACTGTTTTTT
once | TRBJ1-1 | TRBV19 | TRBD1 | CASSALPEQGVWHTEAFF | TGTGCCAGTAGTGCCCTCCCGGAACAGGGGGTTTGGCACACTGAAGCTTTCTTT
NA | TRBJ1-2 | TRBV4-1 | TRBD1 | CASSQARDRGRWYGYTF | TGCGCCAGCAGCCAAGCAAGGGACAGGGGGCGTTGGTATGGCTACACCTTC
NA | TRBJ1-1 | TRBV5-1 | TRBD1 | CASSLDRGPNTEAFF | TGCGCCAGCAGCTTGGACAGGGGGCCCAACACTGAAGCTTTCTTT
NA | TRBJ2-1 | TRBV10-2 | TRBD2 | CASSELAGGPSEQFF | TGCGCCAGCAGTGAGTTAGCGGGGGGGCCAAGTGAGCAGTTCTTC
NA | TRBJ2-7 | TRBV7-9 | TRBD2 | CASSLVPSGYEQYF | TGTGCCAGCAGCTTAGTCCCTAGCGGCTACGAGCAGTACTTC
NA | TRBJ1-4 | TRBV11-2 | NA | CASSPGWELRGKLFF | TGTGCCAGCAGCCCCGGGTGGGAGTTGAGAGGAAAACTGTTTTTT
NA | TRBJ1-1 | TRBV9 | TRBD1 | CASSVGTAYTEAFF | TGTGCCAGCAGCGTGGGGACAGCATACACTGAAGCTTTCTTT
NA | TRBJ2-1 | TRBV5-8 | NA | CASSFLFGYVGGSDNEQFF | TGTGCCAGCAGCTTTCTTTTTGGCTACGTTGGCGGTTCTGACAATGAGCAGTTCTTC
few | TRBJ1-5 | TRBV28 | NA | CASSPGTGNQPQHF | TGTGCCAGCAGTCCCGGGACTGGCAATCAGCCCCAGCATTTT
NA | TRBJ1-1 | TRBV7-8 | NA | CASSQILITGEAFF | TGTGCCAGCAGCCAAATCCTGATAACAGGTGAAGCTTTCTTT
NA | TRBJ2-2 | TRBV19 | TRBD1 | CASSPMGTGGSGELFF | TGTGCCAGCAGCCCTATGGGAACAGGGGGCTCCGGGGAGCTGTTTTTT
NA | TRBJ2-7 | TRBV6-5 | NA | CATKGGYEQYF | TGTGCCACCAAGGGAGGCTACGAGCAGTACTTC
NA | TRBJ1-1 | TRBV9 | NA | CASSARVLTEAFF | TGTGCCAGCAGCGCCAGGGTTCTCACTGAAGCTTTCTTT
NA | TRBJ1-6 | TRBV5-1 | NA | CASSLSGVNSPLHF | TGCGCCAGCAGCTTGTCAGGGGTGAATTCACCCCTCCACTTT
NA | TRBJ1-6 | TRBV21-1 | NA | CASSKERDRGRSPLHF | TGTGCCAGCAGCAAAGAGAGGGACAGGGGGCGATCACCCCTCCACTTT
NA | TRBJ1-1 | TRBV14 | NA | CASSQVQGGDTEAFF | TGTGCCAGCAGCCAAGTGCAGGGAGGGGACACTGAAGCTTTCTTT
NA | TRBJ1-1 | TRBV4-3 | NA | CASSEGAERLNTEAFF | TGCGCCAGCAGCGAAGGGGCAGAGCGGTTGAACACTGAAGCTTTCTTT
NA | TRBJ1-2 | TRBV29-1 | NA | CSVFGAWGYTF | TGCAGCGTTTTTGGGGCCTGGGGCTACACCTTC
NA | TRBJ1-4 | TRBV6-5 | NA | CASRKGSANEKLFF | TGTGCCAGCAGGAAGGGGTCGGCTAATGAAAAACTGTTTTTT
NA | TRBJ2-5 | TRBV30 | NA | CAWSEGLLLIETQYF | TGTGCCTGGAGTGAGGGACTCCTCCTTATAGAGACCCAGTACTTC
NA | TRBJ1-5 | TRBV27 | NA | CASSSRDNNQPQHF | TGTGCCAGCAGCTCCCGGGACAACAATCAGCCCCAGCATTTT
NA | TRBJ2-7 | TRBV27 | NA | CASSFQGLSYEQYF | TGTGCCAGCAGTTTCCAGGGCCTCTCCTACGAGCAGTACTTC
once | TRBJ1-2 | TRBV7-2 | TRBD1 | CASSQSQTGQSGYTF | TGTGCCAGCAGTCAATCTCAGACAGGGCAGAGTGGCTACACCTTC
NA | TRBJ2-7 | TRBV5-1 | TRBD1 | CASSEGTAPLYEQYF | TGCGCCAGCAGCGAGGGGACAGCCCCTCTCTACGAGCAGTACTTC
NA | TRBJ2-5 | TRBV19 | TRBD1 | CASTSRDSQETQYF | TGTGCCAGTACAAGCCGGGACAGCCAAGAGACCCAGTACTTC
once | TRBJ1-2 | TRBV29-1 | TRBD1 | CSASSGTGYYGYTF | TGCAGCGCCTCGTCCGGGACAGGATACTATGGCTACACCTTC
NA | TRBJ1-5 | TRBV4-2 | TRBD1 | CASSPGQNNQPQHF | TGTGCCAGCAGCCCGGGACAGAATAATCAGCCCCAGCATTTT
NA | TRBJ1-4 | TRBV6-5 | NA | CASSTGAANEKLFF | TGTGCCAGCAGTACTGGTGCGGCTAATGAAAAACTGTTTTTT
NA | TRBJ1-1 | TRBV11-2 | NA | CASSLVGQGGTEAFF | TGTGCCAGCAGCTTAGTCGGCCAGGGAGGGACTGAAGCTTTCTTT
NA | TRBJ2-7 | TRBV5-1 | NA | CASSRGARGLGEQYF | TGCGCCAGCAGCCGAGGAGCCAGGGGCTTGGGCGAGCAGTACTTC
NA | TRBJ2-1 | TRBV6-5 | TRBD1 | CASSYSRTGGKNEQFF | TGTGCCAGCAGTTACTCCCGGACAGGGGGCAAGAATGAGCAGTTCTTC
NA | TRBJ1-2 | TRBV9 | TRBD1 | CASSPRDRDGYTF | TGTGCCAGCAGCCCCCGGGACAGGGACGGCTACACCTTC
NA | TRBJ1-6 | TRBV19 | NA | CASSIGISIGRGKAPLHF | TGTGCCAGTAGTATCGGGATATCCATCGGGAGGGGTAAAGCACCCCTCCACTTT
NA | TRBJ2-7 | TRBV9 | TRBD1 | CASSVGQGGNEQYF | TGTGCCAGCAGCGTAGGACAGGGGGGAAACGAGCAGTACTTC
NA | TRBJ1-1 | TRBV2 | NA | CASRQEANTEAFF | TGTGCCAGCAGACAAGAGGCGAACACTGAAGCTTTCTTT